This is a list of T cell receptor beta chains from one sample in a study of T cell clusters in autoimmune cytopenias. TCRdb reprocessed the multiplex PCR reads and keeps a single row for each CDR3 protein, giving no DNA. The sample's table shows fewer than 8,500 distinct CDR3 sequences. Sequencing was done on a sample of peripheral blood. The receptor source for this set is a human donor with an autoimmune cytopenia or autoimmune hepatitis (not recorded which). Each CDR3 is given with its conserved first and last residue. Some rows have no size entry. The others give once, few or many, or a class for an expanded clone.

TRBV10-3,-,TRBJ1-5,CASSDGTGGLGRTQHF
TRBV14,-,TRBJ2-7,CASSRGGGRGEQYF
TRBV30,-,TRBJ2-5,CATRGAGETQYF
TRBV4-2,-,TRBJ2-5,CASSQNGHRTETQYF
TRBV5-1,-,TRBJ2-7,CASRKTGDYEQYF
TRBV19,medium-sized,TRBJ1-5,CASSIAWVGPGKPQHF
TRBV29-1,medium-sized,TRBJ2-2,CSVSTGIAAGELFF
TRBV5-1,medium-sized,TRBJ2-2,CASSPRPLQGTGELFF
TRBV20-1,-,TRBJ2-7,CSARDWGSSYEQYF
TRBV19,-,TRBJ2-7,CASSNSQGQINSYEQYF
TRBV12-3/TRBV12-4,-,TRBJ2-3,CASSLVRLLAGGIDTQYF
TRBV27,-,TRBJ1-5,CASKDGAGRTNQPQHF
TRBV18,medium-sized,TRBJ1-6,CASSFPFKGSSYNSPLHF
TRBV6-5,medium-sized,TRBJ2-3,CASSYSGARSTDTQYF
TRBV5-6,-,TRBJ1-2,CASSAGHYGYTF
TRBV27,medium-sized,TRBJ1-2,CASSFRDSLYGYTF
TRBV5-4,medium-sized,TRBJ2-2,CASRRLENTGELFF
TRBV27,medium-sized,TRBJ2-1,CASSFSGGTFNEQFF
TRBV19,medium-sized,TRBJ1-2,CASSTRQLERGYTF
TRBV5-6,-,TRBJ1-1,CASSLTRGRVDTEAFF
TRBV30,-,TRBJ1-1,CAWSVVNKPNTEAFF
TRBV27,-,TRBJ2-5,CASSLLGRGIKRETQYF
TRBV6-5,medium-sized,TRBJ1-6,CASSPDRLNSPLHF
TRBV10-3,-,TRBJ2-3,CASSSDRGPPYF
TRBV5-4,-,TRBJ2-1,CASSLVTGTGPFF
TRBV12-3/TRBV12-4,-,TRBJ1-1,CASSLMARVNTEAFF
TRBV24-1,-,TRBJ2-1,CATLGVHNEQFF
TRBV19,medium-sized,TRBJ1-6,CASSTRPGPNSPLHF
TRBV20-1,-,TRBJ2-7,CSARDPGAYEQYF
TRBV20-1,-,TRBJ2-2,CSARGQSNTGELFF
TRBV6-7,-,TRBJ2-7,CASSAHRHTYEQYF
TRBV6-2/TRBV6-3,-,TRBJ2-7,CASSYPGQGLSLQYF
TRBV7-9,-,TRBJ1-2,CASSLAKGESYGYTF
TRBV29-1,medium-sized,TRBJ2-3,CSVDGPGTDTQYF
TRBV27,-,TRBJ2-6,CASIPTAGANVLTF
TRBV2,-,TRBJ1-4,CASSRESATNEKLFF
TRBV30,medium-sized,TRBJ1-5,CAWSREGAHLQPQHF
TRBV6-5,-,TRBJ1-1,CASSGDFEAFF